This TCR beta chain originates from a study of cytomegalovirus exposure and HLA in healthy donors. Study-level points and caveats: The likely origin of a cluster of highly shared sequence variants was a sequencing artifact.

V gave up 7 bases and J gave up 8 bases, with 14 bases separating them. The CDR3 is made up of 12 amino acids. Per the germline V gene, CDR1 is MDHEN and CDR2 is SYDVKM. Points on this clone: Its target is not known.

The PCR was carried out with 60 Vbeta primers and 13 Jbeta primers. This table comes from immunoSEQ multiplex PCR, and its TCRdb copy is limited to in-frame clones, with some not included. The data show roughly 150,000 clones, about 74% seen once. This sequence originates from a man aged 25 to 45 in good health and CMV-seronegative. The sample taken for sequencing was PBMCs. This chain uses TRBV28 with TRBJ1-2; D uncertain. The CDR3 sequence: CASTPGIRGYTF. The CDR3 DNA reads as TGTGCCAGCACCCCCGGGATTCGGGGCTACACCTTC.